The 22 T cell receptor beta chains below come from one sample, sequenced in a study of blood T cell repertoires in COVID-19. Sequencing used immunoSEQ multiplex PCR; TCRdb keeps in-frame clones, though not all of them. The sample lists about 25,000 clones, roughly four fifths occurring once. The sample consisted of peripheral blood. The receptors stem from a human donor in a cohort sampled during active COVID-19.

V usage is TRBV2 and J usage is TRBJ1-2; D gene uncertain. Germline assignment: CDR1 SNHLY and CDR2 FYNNEI. Trimming took off 4 bases at V and 2 bases at J, with 11 bases between the two ends. The CDR3 contains 14 residues. CDR3 DNA sequence: TGTGCCAGCAGTGGGGCAGAGCCAAACTATGGCTACACCTTC. It encodes CASSGAEPNYGYTF.

The chain couples TRBV23-1 to TRBJ2-3, with D perhaps matching TRBD1 (5 bases). TRBV23-1 is labeled an ORF, and its function is uncertain. This CDR3 comprises 15 residues. The V and J ends lost 0 bases and 2 bases respectively, with 9 bases between them. The CDR3 reads CASSQSGGATDTQYF. The CDR3 coding sequence is TGCGCCAGCAGTCAATCGGGTGGGGCCACAGATACGCAGTATTTT.

This chain joins TRBV2 and TRBJ2-5, with 11 positions matching TRBD1. Germline V lookup: CDR1 SNHLY, CDR2 FYNNEI. With V trimmed by 7 bases and J by 5 bases, 9 bases remained unmatched. This CDR3 region has 15 residues. CDR3 nucleotides: TGTGCCAGCAAAGGGACAGGGGGTGCGGGGGAGACCCAGTACTTC. This translates into CASKGTGGAGETQYF.

This rearrangement joins TRBV29-1 to TRBJ1-5; 9 nucleotides line up with TRBD1. The CDR3 has 15 amino acids. V lost 5 bases and J lost 6; bases outside the gene matches: 11. Germline lookup yields CDR1 SQVTM and CDR2 ANQGSEA. CDR3 protein: CSVRAGTGNTQPQHF. The CDR3, as DNA: TGCAGCGTTCGCGCCGGGACAGGGAATACTCAGCCCCAGCATTTT.

The chain has TRBV2 and TRBJ2-7, with D tentatively TRBD2 (6 bases). The CDR3 is made up of 13 amino acids. Trimming shortened V by 7 bases and J by 0 bases, and 10 bases separated the two germline ends. Germline loops: CDR1 SNHLY, CDR2 FYNNEI. This CDR3 reads CASIRDSSYEQYF. In nucleotides, the CDR3 is TGTGCCAGCATCCGGGACTCCTCCTACGAGCAGTACTTC.

The chain carries TRBV7-6 and TRBJ2-3, with TRBD1 identical over 8 bases. This CDR3 comprises 14 residues. The ends lost 4 bases at V and 1 base at J; junction bases unmatched: 1. From germline, CDR1 is SGHVS and CDR2 FNYEAQ. The CDR3 protein is CASSSGQGTDTQYF. The DNA for the CDR3 is TGTGCCAGCAGCTCGGGACAGGGCACAGATACGCAGTATTTT. Using reference TRBV7-6 and TRBJ2-3 for the parts outside the CDR3, the full variable domain is GAGVSQSPRYKVTKRGQDVALRCDPISGHVSLYWYRQALGQGPEFLTYFNYEAQQDKSGLPNDRFSAERPEGSISTLTIQRTEQRDSAMYRCASSSGQGTDTQYFGPGTRLTVL.

This chain uses TRBV5-1 with TRBJ2-7; 10 bases are a match to TRBD2. The length of the CDR3 is 16 residues. V shed 0 bases and J 1 base; nucleotides not matched to a gene: 4. CDR1 and CDR2 (germline): SGHRS, YFSETQ. CDR3 in DNA: TGCGCCAGCAGCTTGGGGCTAGCGGGGGCATCCTACGAGCAGTACTTC. Residues: CASSLGLAGASYEQYF.

The V call is TRBV5-6, the J call TRBJ1-2; a possible D gene is TRBD1 (6 bases). V lost 1 base, J lost 0 bases, and 13 bases lay in between. This CDR3 contains 16 residues. Per germline, CDR1 SGHDT and CDR2 YYEEEE. CDR3 sequence reads: CASSLLATGANYGYTF. The DNA for the CDR3 is TGTGCCAGCAGCTTGTTAGCGACAGGAGCTAACTATGGCTACACCTTC.

The chain uses TRBV27 and TRBJ2-7; 9 bases line up with TRBD1. The V segment lost 6 bases and the J segment 0 bases; nucleotides outside the gene matches: 12. Germline CDR1 MNHEY, CDR2 SMNVEV (reference sequence). This CDR3 comprises 17 residues. The CDR3 nucleotides read TGTGCCAGCAGCTATGGGGGGACAGGGATAAGCTCCTACGAGCAGTACTTC. It encodes CASSYGGTGISSYEQYF.

The gene calls are TRBV19 and TRBJ1-2; unclear D gene. Germline CDR1 is LNHDA and CDR2 is SQIVND (reference sequence). V was pared by 2 bases and J by 1 base, with 8 bases between. The CDR3 sequence is 14 residues long. The CDR3 DNA reads as TGTGCCAGTAGTATAAGTCACAATAACTATGGCTACACCTTC. It codes for CASSISHNNYGYTF.

The chain employs TRBV5-1 and TRBJ1-4, with D possibly being TRBD1 (5 bases). Germline lookup yields CDR1 SGHRS and CDR2 YFSETQ. Trimming cost V 3 bases and J 4 bases, with 13 bases left between them. CDR3 size: 15 residues. The CDR3 DNA is TGCGCCAGCAGCTGGGACTCGGGCAATAATGAAAAACTGTTTTTT. Translation: CASSWDSGNNEKLFF.

This CDR3 is CASSKNCGQTEQRGEAFF. Written as DNA, the CDR3 is TGTGCCAGCAGCAAAAATTGCGGACAGACGGAACAAAGGGGTGAAGCTTTCTTT. The chain joins TRBV21-1 to TRBJ1-1; the table's D call TRBD1 went unverified against the DNA. TRBV21-1 counts as a pseudogene. CDR3 size: 18 residues.

The chain links TRBV5-1 to TRBJ2-3; TRBD1 matches at 9 bases. Germline V gene sequence: CDR1 SGHRS, CDR2 YFSETQ. CDR3 length equals 18 residues. Germline trimming cut 2 bases from V and 2 bases from J; bases unmatched to any gene: 12. The DNA of the CDR3 is TGCGCCAGCAGCTTATGGACAGGGGAGGGGGCCCTCACAGATACGCAGTATTTT. It yields the protein CASSLWTGEGALTDTQYF.

The V and J genes are TRBV19 and TRBJ1-5, with TRBD1 matching 8 bases. Looked up from germline, CDR1 is LNHDA and CDR2 is SQIVND (reference sequence). The trim removed 3 bases at V and 7 bases at J, leaving 8 bases unmatched. The CDR3 is 15 residues long. The CDR3 loop is CASSMQQGAGQPQHF. The CDR3 DNA reads as TGTGCCAGTAGTATGCAGCAGGGGGCGGGCCAGCCCCAGCATTTT.

The CDR3 sequence is CASSSGQAHNSNQPQHF. CDR3 coding DNA: TGCGCCAGCAGCTCGGGACAGGCCCACAATAGCAATCAGCCCCAGCATTTT. The V call is TRBV5-1, the J call TRBJ1-5, with 8 positions matching TRBD1. The CDR3 is 17 amino acids. CDR1 is SGHRS, CDR2 YFSETQ, per germline. Trimming took 3 bases from V and 0 from J; bases not matched to a gene: 8. Using reference TRBV5-1 and TRBJ1-5 for the parts outside the CDR3, the full variable domain is KAGVTQTPRYLIKTRGQQVTLSCSPISGHRSVSWYQQTPGQGLQFLFEYFSETQRNKGNFPGRFSGRQFSNSRSEMNVSTLELGDSALYLCASSSGQAHNSNQPQHFGDGTRLSIL.

The CDR3 nucleotides read TGCAGCGTGCCGGGGGTCTATGGCTACACCTTC. This gives the protein CSVPGVYGYTF. The chain carries TRBV29-1 and TRBJ1-2; tentative D call: TRBD1 (5 bases). Germline assignment: CDR1 SQVTM and CDR2 ANQGSEA. Between the trimmed V and J ends, which lost 6 bases and 4 bases, there was a span of 9 bases. CDR3 length: 11 residues.

This clone was seen a single time. The chain is built from TRBV25-1 and TRBJ2-3; 7 nucleotides align to TRBD1. Germline V gene lookup returns CDR1 MGHDK and CDR2 SYGVNS. The CDR3 covers 14 residues. The junction had 6 bases not matched to a gene; V was cut back by 6 bases and J by 3 bases. CDR3 protein: CASRQGMGTDTQYF. The CDR3 DNA reads TGTGCCAGCAGACAGGGGATGGGGACAGATACGCAGTATTTT.

V is TRBV27 and J is TRBJ2-2, with TRBD2 matching 15 bases. CDR3 size: 18 residues. Germline V lookup: CDR1 MNHEY, CDR2 SMNVEV (reference sequence). J lost 3 bases, V lost 3 bases, and 5 bases had no gene match. In DNA form, the CDR3 reads TGTGCCAGCAGTTTTTACGGGACTAGCGGGAGGTACACCGGGGAGCTGTTTTTT. Translation gives CASSFYGTSGRYTGELFF.

A remark on this clone: Mismatch with germline at one junction end may stem from a read error. The chain links TRBV29-1 to TRBJ1-1; a possible D gene is TRBD1 (6 bases). Per germline, CDR1 SQVTM and CDR2 ANQGSEA. This CDR3 is built from 13 residues. This CDR3 reads CLSTGHLNTEAFF. CDR3 sequence (DNA): TGTCTGTCAACAGGGCATCTGAACACTGAAGCTTTCTTT.

V is TRBV7-2 and J is TRBJ2-1; D call uncertain. The CDR3 covers 13 residues. The V gene lost 3 bases and the J gene lost 9 bases, with 12 bases spanning the gap. CDR1 and CDR2 from the germline V gene are SGHTA and FQGNSA. DNA of the CDR3: TGTGCCAGCAGCTTCCAAAAGCAGCGTGAGCAGTTCTTC. Residues: CASSFQKQREQFF.

The J gene is TRBJ2-2, the V gene TRBV5-4; D possibly corresponds to TRBD2 (5 bases). In germline, CDR1 is SGHNT, CDR2 YYREEE (reference sequence). Trimming stripped 4 bases from V and 0 bases from J, with 16 bases between. There are 17 residues in the CDR3. The CDR3 DNA sequence: TGTGCCAGCAGCCTAATCCAAGGAGCGGCGAACACCGGGGAGCTGTTTTTT. The encoded protein is CASSLIQGAANTGELFF.

This clone was seen just once. The gene calls are TRBV27 and TRBJ1-5; D unresolved. The V gene's germline CDR1 is MNHEY and CDR2 SMNVEV (reference sequence). The CDR3 is 16 amino acids. The ends were cut back, 1 base at V and 2 bases at J, with 12 bases in the middle. In DNA form, the CDR3 reads TGTGCCAGCAGTTTATTGCCCCTACGAGGCAATCAGCCCCAGCATTTT. Its translation is CASSLLPLRGNQPQHF.